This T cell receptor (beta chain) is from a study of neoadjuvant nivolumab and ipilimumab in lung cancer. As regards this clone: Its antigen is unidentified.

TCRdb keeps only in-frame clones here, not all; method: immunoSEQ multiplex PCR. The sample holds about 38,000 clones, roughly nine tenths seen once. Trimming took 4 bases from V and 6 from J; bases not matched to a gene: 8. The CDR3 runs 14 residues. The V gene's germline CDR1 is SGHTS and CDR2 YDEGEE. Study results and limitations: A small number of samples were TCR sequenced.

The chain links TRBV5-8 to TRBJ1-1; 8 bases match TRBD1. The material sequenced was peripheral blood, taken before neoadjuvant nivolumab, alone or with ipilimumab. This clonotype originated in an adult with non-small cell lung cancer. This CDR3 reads CASSDRLTGAEAFF. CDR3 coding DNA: TGTGCCAGCAGCGATCGGTTGACAGGGGCTGAAGCTTTCTTT.